The 10 T cell receptor beta chains below were found in one sample sequenced in a study of blood T cell repertoires in COVID-19. Clones were read by immunoSEQ multiplex PCR, and TCRdb kept only the in-frame ones, dropping some. The sample holds 200,000 to 250,000 clones; 70% to 90% are singletons and the top ten take over 15%. Sequenced: peripheral blood. The receptors originated from a man aged 50-60 years with COVID-19, enrolled during active disease.

The count of this clone is one. The chain combines TRBV29-1 with TRBJ1-1; possible D gene TRBD1, 6 bases. CDR1 and CDR2 from the germline V gene are SQVTM and ANQGSEA. V was pared by 7 bases and J by 6 bases, with 18 bases between. There are 13 residues in the CDR3. CDR3 sequence: CSAGLDRSAEAFF. DNA of the CDR3: TGCAGCGCCGGGTTAGACAGGAGCGCTGAAGCTTTCTTT.

V and J are TRBV20-1 and TRBJ2-1; D is perhaps TRBD2 (5 bases). The ends were cut back, 4 bases at V and 8 bases at J, with 9 bases in the middle. Germline V gene lookup returns CDR1 DFQATT and CDR2 SNEGSKA (reference sequence). This CDR3 has 11 amino acids. The CDR3 DNA follows: TGCAGTGCTATATCGAGGGATGAGCAGTTCTTC. It translates to CSAISRDEQFF.

In its sample, this clone was seen once. V and J are TRBV5-4 and TRBJ2-2, with 12 bases aligning to TRBD2. CDR1 and CDR2 (germline): SGHNT, YYREEE (reference sequence). Trimming took 4 bases from V and 6 from J; bases not matched to a gene: 7. The CDR3 runs 16 residues. The CDR3 coding sequence is TGTGCCAGCAGCCTGACTAGCGGGAGAGGGGCCGGGGAGCTGTTTTTT. As protein: CASSLTSGRGAGELFF.

V is TRBV9 and J is TRBJ1-1; D is perhaps TRBD1 (5 bases). Germline V gene data show CDR1 as SGDLS and CDR2 as YYNGEE. Trimming removed 0 bases at V and 4 bases at J, with 10 bases between. The CDR3 contains 14 residues. Here the CDR3 DNA reads TGTGCCAGCAGCGTAGGAGGGGAGGGCACTGAAGCTTTCTTT. Its translation: CASSVGGEGTEAFF.

The chain links TRBV7-9 to TRBJ2-7; 9 bases map to TRBD1. Trimming took 5 bases from V and 7 from J; bases not matched to a gene: 9. Germline lookup yields CDR1 SEHNR and CDR2 FQNEAQ (reference sequence). The length of the CDR3 is 14 residues. The CDR3 nucleotides are TGTGCCAGCAGCCCTAGAGGGACAGGGAGGGAGCAGTACTTC. Encoded protein: CASSPRGTGREQYF.

The chain links TRBV10-3 to TRBJ2-7; 9 nucleotides line up with TRBD1. The J segment lost 5 bases and the V segment lost 3 bases, leaving 11 bases of the junction unmatched. The CDR3 is made up of 16 amino acids. CDR1 and CDR2 (germline): ENHRY, SYGVKD. Written as DNA, the CDR3 is TGTGCCATCAGTGACCCTCCGGGACAGGGAGTCCACGAGCAGTACTTC. Its protein is CAISDPPGQGVHEQYF.

The chain employs TRBV7-3 and TRBJ2-3; maybe TRBD1 (6 bases). The germline V gene encodes CDR1 SGHTA and CDR2 FQGTGA. There are 15 residues in the CDR3. The V end was cut by 5 bases, the J end by 0 bases, with 12 bases between. The CDR3 DNA reads as TGTGCCAGCAGCCCGGACAGAGAAAGCACAGATACGCAGTATTTT. It encodes CASSPDRESTDTQYF.

The rearrangement links TRBV14 to TRBJ2-7; no clear D. V was cut by 4 bases and J by 6 bases, with 16 bases left in between. The CDR3 covers 14 residues. Germline V lookup: CDR1 SGHDN, CDR2 FVKESK. DNA for the CDR3: TGTGCCAGCAGCCGAAATGGCCCCCTCAGCGAGCAGTACTTC. It codes for CASSRNGPLSEQYF.

The V and J genes are TRBV6-5 and TRBJ1-2, with D unresolved. The germline V gene encodes CDR1 MNHEY and CDR2 SVGAGI. Trimming shortened V by 5 bases and J by 4 bases, and 11 bases separated the two germline ends. This CDR3 is built from 13 residues. The CDR3 is CASSTTVFYGYTF. The CDR3 nucleotides read TGTGCCAGCAGTACCACAGTTTTCTATGGCTACACCTTC.

The chain recombines TRBV30 with TRBJ1-4; D possibly corresponds to TRBD1 (6 bases). Trimming took 8 bases from V and 8 from J, leaving 18 bases between them. The CDR3 is made up of 13 amino acids. Per the germline V gene, CDR1 is GTSNPN and CDR2 is SVGIG (reference sequence). CDR3 region: CAVSGVENEKLFF. CDR3 nucleotide sequence: TGTGCCGTCTCAGGGGTGGAAAACGAAAAACTGTTTTTT. The whole variable domain, filled in from reference TRBV30 and TRBJ1-4, reads SQTIHQWPATLVQPVGSPLSLECTVEGTSNPNLYWYRQAAGRGLQLLFYSVGIGQISSEVPQNLSASRPQDRQFILSSKKLLLSDSGFYLCAVSGVENEKLFFGSGTQLSVL.